A single sample is the source of the 30 T cell receptor beta chains below, sequenced in a study of blood T cell repertoires in COVID-19. Repertoires were generated with immunoSEQ multiplex PCR, while TCRdb's copy carries only in-frame clones and drops some. This sample carries tens of thousands of clones, about 90% of them seen once, and the ten largest clones take around 15%. The sample comprised peripheral blood. These receptors originate from a human donor with active COVID-19. The donor label of this sample is uncertain.

The chain recombines TRBV5-8 with TRBJ1-5; 10 bases align to TRBD1. The CDR3 has 15 amino acids. The germline CDR1 and CDR2 sequences are SGHTS and YDEGEE. V dropped 4 bases and J dropped 5; count of bases not matched to a gene: 6. The CDR3 sequence: CASSVTGGVYQPQHF. CDR3 nucleotide sequence: TGTGCCAGCAGCGTGACAGGGGGCGTCTATCAGCCCCAGCATTTT. Full variable domain (outside the CDR3, taken from reference TRBV5-8 and TRBJ1-5): EAGVTQSPTHLIKTRGQQATLRCSPISGHTSVYWYQQALGLGLQFLLWYDEGEERNRGNFPPRFSGRQFPNYSSELNVNALELEDSALYLCASSVTGGVYQPQHFGDGTRLSIL.

This chain joins TRBV19 and TRBJ1-2; the D gene is possibly TRBD1 (5 bases). This CDR3 region has 17 residues. The V gene's germline CDR1 is LNHDA and CDR2 SQIVND (reference sequence). V dropped 3 bases and J dropped 3 bases, with 20 bases sitting between them. The CDR3 coding sequence is TGTGCCAGTAGTATGAGGCGCCAGGGCAGTATCGACTATGGCTACACCTTC. Translating gives CASSMRRQGSIDYGYTF. Looking up the rest from reference TRBV19 and TRBJ1-2 gives the full variable domain: DGGITQSPKYLFRKEGQNVTLSCEQNLNHDAMYWYRQDPGQGLRLIYYSQIVNDFQKGDIAEGYSVSREKKESFPLTVTSAQKNPTAFYLCASSMRRQGSIDYGYTFGSGTRLTVV.

This chain uses TRBV5-4 with TRBJ2-3; D not resolved. Per germline, CDR1 SGHNT and CDR2 YYREEE (reference sequence). The CDR3 loop spans 13 amino acids. Trimming removed 3 bases from V and 4 bases from J, with 9 bases in between. The CDR3 protein is CASSSPTADTQYF. The CDR3 DNA reads as TGTGCCAGCAGCTCTCCTACAGCAGATACGCAGTATTTT.

The genes are TRBV4-3 and TRBJ1-2, with TRBD1 matching 9 bases. Germline CDR1 LGHNA, CDR2 YSLEER. The CDR3 sequence is 15 residues long. The V gene end was trimmed by 2 bases and the J gene end by 2 bases; junction bases not matched to a gene: 3. For the CDR3, the DNA is TGCGCCAGCAGCCAATGGACAGGGGCGAACTATGGCTACACCTTC. It encodes CASSQWTGANYGYTF.

The chain carries TRBV6-2 or TRBV6-3 and TRBJ1-1; D is undetermined. The CDR3 runs to 13 residues. Trimming took 2 bases from V and 5 from J, leaving 9 bases between them. Germline loops: CDR1 MNHEY, CDR2 SVGEGT. Written as DNA, the CDR3 is TGTGCCAGCAGTTACCTGGGAGGAACTGAAGCTTTCTTT. This codes for CASSYLGGTEAFF.

The CDR3 region has the DNA TGTGCCAGCAGCTTGGTTGGAGGCCGCGGGAGAATGAACACTGAAGCTTTCTTT. Translating gives CASSLVGGRGRMNTEAFF. The chain joins TRBV5-6 to TRBJ1-1; D is unresolved. This CDR3 region has 18 residues. Germline values: CDR1 SGHDT, CDR2 YYEEEE. With 0 bases removed from V and 0 bases from J, the gap between germline ends came to 18 bases.

This clone appeared once. This chain joins TRBV10-3 and TRBJ2-7; 7 positions match TRBD2. Losses at the gene ends were 6 bases for V and 0 bases for J; bases not matched to a gene: 11. The CDR3 consists of 16 residues. Germline CDR1 ENHRY, CDR2 SYGVKD. The CDR3, as DNA: TGTGCCATCAGGGAATCAAGCGGGACTCTCTCCTACGAGCAGTACTTC. It translates to CAIRESSGTLSYEQYF.

The genes are TRBV27 and TRBJ2-7; 9 nucleotides line up with TRBD1. Germline CDR1 reads MNHEY; CDR2 reads SMNVEV (reference sequence). CDR3 size: 15 residues. The junction had 4 bases not matched to a gene; V was cut back by 0 bases and J by 4 bases. CDR3 region: CASSLSGTGLYEQYF. CDR3 in DNA: TGTGCCAGCAGTTTATCAGGGACAGGGTTGTACGAGCAGTACTTC.

The rearrangement links TRBV7-8 to TRBJ1-4; a possible D gene is TRBD1 (5 bases). This CDR3 has 16 residues. Germline V gives CDR1 SGHVS, CDR2 FQNEAQ. Trimming took 4 bases from V and 8 from J, leaving 20 bases between them. CDR3 coding DNA: TGTGCCAGCAGCTCGAGGATCAGGGACGGGGGGGAAAAACTGTTTTTT. This codes for CASSSRIRDGGEKLFF.

The rearrangement uses TRBV5-1 and TRBJ2-1, with a tentative D call TRBD1 (5 bases). Trimming removed 2 bases from V and 6 bases from J, with 21 bases in between. From germline, CDR1 is SGHRS and CDR2 YFSETQ. This CDR3 region has 17 residues. CDR3 sequence (DNA): TGCGCCAGCAGCTTTTACCCAGCAGGGTCAGTAAGCAATGAGCAGTTCTTC. It specifies CASSFYPAGSVSNEQFF.

This chain links TRBV24-1 with TRBJ1-5, with TRBD1 matching over 7 bases. With 2 bases clipped from V and 0 bases from J, the junction kept 3 bases outside the gene matches. Germline V gene sequence: CDR1 KGHDR, CDR2 SFDVKD. The length of the CDR3 is 16 residues. For the CDR3, the DNA is TGTGCCACCAGTGATTCAGGGACAGATAGCAATCAGCCCCAGCATTTT. Encoded protein: CATSDSGTDSNQPQHF.

This clone was detected once. The chain combines TRBV11-2 with TRBJ2-7; D perhaps matches TRBD2 (7 bases). V was cut by 2 bases and J by 3 bases, with 23 bases left in between. The CDR3 contains 18 residues. In germline, CDR1 is SGHAT, CDR2 FQNNGV. CDR3 loop: CASSLYSTTRGAHYEQYF. Here the CDR3 DNA reads TGTGCCAGCAGCTTATATTCAACTACCCGGGGGGCCCACTACGAGCAGTACTTC.

This chain links TRBV7-2 with TRBJ1-2; D ambiguous. CDR1 SGHTA and CDR2 FQGNSA come from the germline V gene. V lost 5 bases and J lost 4, with 8 bases in between. This CDR3 is built from 12 residues. CDR3 sequence: CASSPGPYGYTF. The CDR3 DNA follows: TGTGCCAGCAGCCCTGGGCCCTATGGCTACACCTTC.

The CDR3 DNA reads as TGCGCCAGCAGCCAAGATCATATGGTGGCAGGATTTGAAAAACTGTTTTTT. Encoded protein: CASSQDHMVAGFEKLFF. The V call is TRBV4-3, the J call TRBJ1-4; D gene unclear. The V gene's germline CDR1 is LGHNA and CDR2 YSLEER. The CDR3 extends over 17 amino acids. V lost 0 bases, J lost 7 bases, and 18 bases lay in between.

The chain combines TRBV5-3 with TRBJ2-2, with D perhaps TRBD1 (6 bases). TRBV5-3 qualifies as an ORF whose function is uncertain. V lost 1 base and J lost 1, with 11 bases in between. The CDR3 is made up of 16 amino acids. The CDR3 sequence is CARSLKDRLNTGELFF. The CDR3 region has the DNA TGTGCCAGAAGCTTGAAAGACAGGCTGAACACCGGGGAGCTGTTTTTT.

This clone occurred many times. V gene TRBV6-6 combines with J gene TRBJ1-2; tentatively, D is TRBD1 (5 bases). V lost 7 bases and J lost 7, with 13 bases in between. Per germline, CDR1 MNHNY and CDR2 SVGAGI (reference sequence). CDR3 size: 12 residues. The CDR3 is CASIRERGGYTF. CDR3 in DNA: TGTGCCAGCATCAGGGAACGAGGTGGCTACACCTTC.

The gene calls are TRBV2 and TRBJ2-7; 12 nucleotides line up with TRBD1. From germline, CDR1 is SNHLY and CDR2 FYNNEI. J lost 4 bases, V lost 7 bases, and 2 bases had no gene match. This CDR3 is built from 13 residues. The DNA of the CDR3 is TGTGCCAGCACGGGACAGGGGGCGTACGAGCAGTACTTC. Protein product: CASTGQGAYEQYF.

The chain carries TRBV6-5 and TRBJ2-3; TRBD2 agrees at 10 bases. With V trimmed by 6 bases and J by 7 bases, 7 bases remained unmatched. This CDR3 is 14 amino acids long. Per the germline V gene, CDR1 is MNHEY and CDR2 is SVGAGI. The chain's CDR3 is CASSPGTSVNTQYF. CDR3 DNA sequence: TGTGCCAGCAGCCCCGGGACTAGCGTCAATACGCAGTATTTT.

This chain joins TRBV25-1 and TRBJ1-1, with D unresolved. This CDR3 spans 11 amino acids. Germline V gives CDR1 MGHDK, CDR2 SYGVNS. With 2 bases removed from V and 7 bases from J, the gap between germline ends came to 5 bases. The chain's CDR3 is CASSEAGEAFF. CDR3 DNA sequence: TGTGCCAGCAGTGAAGCAGGTGAAGCTTTCTTT.

V and J are TRBV18 and TRBJ2-2, with a weak D call TRBD1 (5 bases). Looked up from germline, CDR1 is KGHSH and CDR2 is LQKENI. The CDR3 has 14 residues. V lost 0 bases to trimming and J lost 7 bases, with 9 bases between them. In DNA, the CDR3 is TGTGCCAGCTCACCACCCCTAAGGGGCGGGGAGCTGTTTTTT. It yields the protein CASSPPLRGGELFF.

The V gene is TRBV19, the J gene TRBJ1-5; 9 bases map to TRBD1. Trimming took 3 bases from V and 0 from J; bases not matched to a gene: 15. Germline V gene lookup returns CDR1 LNHDA and CDR2 SQIVND (reference sequence). The CDR3 consists of 20 residues. CDR3 residues: CASSIPDPGQGDYSNQPQHF. CDR3 coding DNA: TGTGCCAGTAGTATTCCAGACCCGGGACAGGGCGATTATAGCAATCAGCCCCAGCATTTT.

V is TRBV9 and J is TRBJ2-5; 15 nucleotides agree with TRBD2. The length of the CDR3 is 17 residues. Germline loops: CDR1 SGDLS, CDR2 YYNGEE. J gave up 5 bases and V 3 bases, and 8 bases lay outside the gene matches. Here the CDR3 reads CASSDGGLAGGLETQYF. The CDR3 bases are TGTGCCAGCAGCGATGGAGGACTAGCGGGGGGGCTGGAGACCCAGTACTTC.

The chain employs TRBV18 and TRBJ1-1, with D tentatively TRBD1 (6 bases). This CDR3 has 14 residues. Trimming pared 3 bases from V and 1 base from J, leaving 9 bases between. Germline assignment: CDR1 KGHSH and CDR2 LQKENI. The CDR3 protein is CASSPGQTNTEAFF. Here the CDR3 DNA reads TGTGCCAGCTCACCGGGACAAACGAACACTGAAGCTTTCTTT.

V gene TRBV5-6 combines with J gene TRBJ1-4, with D possibly matching TRBD1 (5 bases). This CDR3 spans 13 amino acids. V was cut by 8 bases and J by 6 bases, with 14 bases left in between. Germline values: CDR1 SGHDT, CDR2 YYEEEE. CDR3 nucleotide sequence: TGTGCCAGTTCGGACATCAGCGATGAAAAACTGTTTTTT. Its protein product is CASSDISDEKLFF.

The CDR3 region has the DNA TGTGCCAGCAGCTTGCCTGGGGGGACTGAAGCTTTCTTT. This gives the protein CASSLPGGTEAFF. The chain combines TRBV6-6 with TRBJ1-1, with D tentatively TRBD1 (5 bases). CDR3 length equals 13 residues. CDR1 is MNHNY, CDR2 SVGAGI, per germline (reference sequence). Trimming shortened V by 6 bases and J by 5 bases, and 13 bases separated the two germline ends.

This chain uses TRBV18 with TRBJ1-2, with TRBD1 as a possible D gene (6 bases). The CDR3 length is 14 residues. V was pared by 4 bases and J by 0 bases, with 9 bases between. Germline CDR1 is KGHSH and CDR2 is LQKENI. DNA of the CDR3: TGTGCCAGCTCACGGGACACTCCTAACTATGGCTACACCTTC. Translation: CASSRDTPNYGYTF.

The chain joins TRBV5-1 to TRBJ2-5; TRBD2 matches at 9 bases. The CDR3 runs 15 residues. CDR1 and CDR2 from the germline V gene are SGHRS and YFSETQ. The J segment lost 4 bases and the V segment lost 1 base, leaving 5 bases of the junction unmatched. The CDR3 DNA sequence: TGCGCCAGCAGCTTGAGTCCTAGCGGGGTAGAGACCCAGTACTTC. As protein: CASSLSPSGVETQYF.

CDR3: CASKGGVYQETQYF. DNA of the CDR3: TGTGCCAGCAAAGGAGGGGTGTACCAAGAGACCCAGTACTTC. The chain is built from TRBV2 and TRBJ2-5, with D possibly being TRBD2 (6 bases). The CDR3 extends over 14 amino acids. CDR1 and CDR2 from the germline V gene are SNHLY and FYNNEI. V lost 7 bases to trimming and J lost 0 bases, with 12 bases between them.

This chain links TRBV7-2 with TRBJ2-2; D perhaps matches TRBD1 (6 bases). Germline V gives CDR1 SGHTA, CDR2 FQGNSA. The CDR3 length is 15 residues. The V end was cut by 9 bases, the J end by 6 bases, with 20 bases between. The CDR3 protein is CASSHSRGAAGELFF. CDR3 in DNA: TGTGCCAGTTCCCACAGCAGGGGAGCCGCCGGGGAGCTGTTTTTT.

This clone was seen just once. The chain carries TRBV5-1 and TRBJ2-7, with TRBD1 as a possible D gene (6 bases). The CDR3 covers 14 residues. V was shortened by 1 base and J by 2 bases, with 10 bases between the two germline ends. Germline CDR1 is SGHRS and CDR2 is YFSETQ. The CDR3: CASSLQGSTYEQYF. Written as DNA, the CDR3 is TGCGCCAGCAGCTTGCAGGGGTCGACCTACGAGCAGTACTTC.